A single sample is the source of the 5 T cell receptor beta chains below, sequenced in a study of shared clonotypes between healthy human individuals (dated by TCRdb to 2019 to 2021). The library was produced with the immunoSEQ multiplex PCR assay. Sourced from immuneACCESS, this table was stored by TCRdb with only in-frame sequences that have V and J called. A share of the clones is absent; for the studies checked, an unresolved V gene accounts for under half, and the remainder has no known explanation. Across this sample there are about half a million clones, with roughly 80% seen only once. About 13% of the sample lies in the top ten. Sequencing was performed on PBMCs. The receptor source for this set is a woman aged 40 to 49 in good health. Some clones in this sample may be carry-over from other donors' samples.

The rearrangement links TRBV7-6 to TRBJ2-1; 8 bases fit TRBD2. With 0 bases clipped from V and 7 bases from J, the junction kept 8 bases outside the gene matches. The CDR3 is 16 amino acids. Germline values: CDR1 SGHVS, CDR2 FNYEAQ. The DNA for the CDR3 is TGTGCCAGCAGCTTAGCCGGGACTAGGGGGGTGAATGAGCAGTTCTTC. The encoded protein is CASSLAGTRGVNEQFF.

Notes on this clone: A far larger clone is one base from this, pointing to a likely read error. Other DNA sequences within the sample encode an identical CDR3. This chain uses TRBV2 with TRBJ2-7; D gene uncertain. Per germline, CDR1 SNHLY and CDR2 FYNNEI. The CDR3 runs 12 residues. The chain's CDR3 is CASSDVGIEQYF. CDR3 nucleotides: TGTGCCAGTAGTGATGTGGGGATCGAGCAGTACTTC.

The V and J genes are TRBV27 and TRBJ1-1, with D maybe TRBD1 (6 bases). Germline V gene sequence: CDR1 MNHEY, CDR2 SMNVEV (reference sequence). V lost 3 bases, J lost 4 bases, and 15 bases lay in between. The CDR3 runs to 15 residues. The CDR3 DNA sequence: TGTGCCAGCAGTTTGGGTTTGGGGGGCGTCACTGAAGCTTTCTTT. It translates to CASSLGLGGVTEAFF.

This clone was found a few times. This sample also contains other DNA sequences that code for the same CDR3. V is TRBV6-1 and J is TRBJ1-5, with a tentative D call TRBD1 (5 bases). This CDR3 is built from 14 residues. The V end lost 4 bases, the J end lost 2 bases, and 9 bases lay between the germline ends. Germline CDR1 is MNHNS and CDR2 is SASEGT. The chain's CDR3 is CASSAGGGNQPQHF. The CDR3 DNA reads TGTGCCAGCAGTGCCGGGGGAGGCAATCAGCCCCAGCATTTT.

Only one count was recorded for this clone. The chain uses TRBV6-4 and TRBJ2-1, with a possible D match to TRBD2 (5 bases). Deletions cut 6 bases from V and 6 bases from J, with 9 bases between. CDR3 length: 12 amino acids. Germline loops: CDR1 MRHNA, CDR2 SNTAGT. The CDR3 sequence is CASSSAGNEQFF. The CDR3 coding sequence is TGTGCCAGCAGCAGCGCGGGCAATGAGCAGTTCTTC.